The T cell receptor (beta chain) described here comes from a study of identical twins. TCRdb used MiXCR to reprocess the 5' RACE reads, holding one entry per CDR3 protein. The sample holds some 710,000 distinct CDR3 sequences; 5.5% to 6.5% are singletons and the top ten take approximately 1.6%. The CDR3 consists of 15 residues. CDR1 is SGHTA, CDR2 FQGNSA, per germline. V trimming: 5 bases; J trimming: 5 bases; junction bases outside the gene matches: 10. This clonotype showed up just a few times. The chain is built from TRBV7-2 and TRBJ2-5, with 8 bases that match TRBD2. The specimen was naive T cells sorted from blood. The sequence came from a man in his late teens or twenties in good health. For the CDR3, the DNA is TGTGCCAGCAGCCACGCCCTCGCGGGGGGCGAGACCCAGTACTTC. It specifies CASSHALAGGETQYF.